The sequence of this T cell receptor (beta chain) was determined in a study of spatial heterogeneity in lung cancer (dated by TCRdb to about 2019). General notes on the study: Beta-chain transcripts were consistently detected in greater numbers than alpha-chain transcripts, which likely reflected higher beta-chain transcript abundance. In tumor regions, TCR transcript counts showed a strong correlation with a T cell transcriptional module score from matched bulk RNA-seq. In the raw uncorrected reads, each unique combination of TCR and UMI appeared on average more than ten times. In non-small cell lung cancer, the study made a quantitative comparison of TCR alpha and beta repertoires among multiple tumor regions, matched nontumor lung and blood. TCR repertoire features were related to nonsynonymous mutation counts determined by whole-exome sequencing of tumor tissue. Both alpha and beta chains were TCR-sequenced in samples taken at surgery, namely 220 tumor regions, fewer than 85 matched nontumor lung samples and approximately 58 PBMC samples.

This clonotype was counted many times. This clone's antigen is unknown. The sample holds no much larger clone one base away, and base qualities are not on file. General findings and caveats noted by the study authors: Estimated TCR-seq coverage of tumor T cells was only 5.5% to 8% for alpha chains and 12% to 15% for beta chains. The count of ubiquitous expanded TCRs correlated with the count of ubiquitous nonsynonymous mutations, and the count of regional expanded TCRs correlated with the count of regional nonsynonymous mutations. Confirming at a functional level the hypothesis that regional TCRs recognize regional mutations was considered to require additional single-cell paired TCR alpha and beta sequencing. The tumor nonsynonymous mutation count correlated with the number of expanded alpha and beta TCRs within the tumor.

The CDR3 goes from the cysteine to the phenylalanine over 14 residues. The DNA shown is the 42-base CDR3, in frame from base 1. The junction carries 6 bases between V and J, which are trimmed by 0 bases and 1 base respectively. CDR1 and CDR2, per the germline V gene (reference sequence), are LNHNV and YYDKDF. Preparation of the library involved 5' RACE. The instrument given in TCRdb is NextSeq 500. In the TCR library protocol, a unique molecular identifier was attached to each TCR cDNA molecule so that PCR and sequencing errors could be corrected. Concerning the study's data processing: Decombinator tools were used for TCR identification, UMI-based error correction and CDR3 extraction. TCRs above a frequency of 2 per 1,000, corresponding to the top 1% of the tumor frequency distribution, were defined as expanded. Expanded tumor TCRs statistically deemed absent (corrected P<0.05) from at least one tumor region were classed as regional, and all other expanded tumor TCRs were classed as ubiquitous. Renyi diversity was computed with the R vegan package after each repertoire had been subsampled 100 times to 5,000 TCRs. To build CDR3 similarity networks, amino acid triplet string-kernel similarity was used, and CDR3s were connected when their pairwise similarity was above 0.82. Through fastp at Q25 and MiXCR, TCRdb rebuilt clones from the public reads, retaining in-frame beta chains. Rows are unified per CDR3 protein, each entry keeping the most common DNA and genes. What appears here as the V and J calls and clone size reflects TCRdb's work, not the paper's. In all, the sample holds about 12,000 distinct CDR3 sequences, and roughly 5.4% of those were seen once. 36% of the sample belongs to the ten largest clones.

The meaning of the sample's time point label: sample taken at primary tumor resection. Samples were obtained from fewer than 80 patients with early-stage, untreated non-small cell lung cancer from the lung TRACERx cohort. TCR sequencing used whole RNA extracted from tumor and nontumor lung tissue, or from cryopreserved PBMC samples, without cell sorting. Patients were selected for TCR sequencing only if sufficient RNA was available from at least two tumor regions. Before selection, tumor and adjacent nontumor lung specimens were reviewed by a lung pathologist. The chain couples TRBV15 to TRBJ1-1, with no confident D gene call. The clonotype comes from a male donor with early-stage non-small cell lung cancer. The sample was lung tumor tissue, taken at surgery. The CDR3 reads CATSRDRRNTEAFF. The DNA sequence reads TGTGCCACCAGCAGAGACAGGAGGAACACTGAAGCTTTCTTT.